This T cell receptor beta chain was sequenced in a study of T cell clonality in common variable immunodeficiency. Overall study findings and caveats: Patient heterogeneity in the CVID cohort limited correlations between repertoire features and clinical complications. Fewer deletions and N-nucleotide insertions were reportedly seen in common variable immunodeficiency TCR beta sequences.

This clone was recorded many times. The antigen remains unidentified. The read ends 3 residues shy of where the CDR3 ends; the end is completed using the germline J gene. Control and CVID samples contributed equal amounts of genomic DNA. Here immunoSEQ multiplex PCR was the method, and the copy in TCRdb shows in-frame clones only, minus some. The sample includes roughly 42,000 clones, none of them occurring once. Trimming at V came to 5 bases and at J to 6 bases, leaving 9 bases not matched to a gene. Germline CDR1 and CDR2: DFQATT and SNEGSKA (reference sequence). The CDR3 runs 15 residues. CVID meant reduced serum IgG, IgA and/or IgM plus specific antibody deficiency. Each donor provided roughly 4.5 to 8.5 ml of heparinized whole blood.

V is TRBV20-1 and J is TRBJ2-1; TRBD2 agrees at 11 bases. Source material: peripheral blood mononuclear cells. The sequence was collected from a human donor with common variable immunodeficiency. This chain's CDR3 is CSALPLTSGVNEQFF. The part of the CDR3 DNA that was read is TGCAGTGCTTTACCCCTGACTAGCGGGGTCAATGAG.